Below, one T cell receptor (beta chain) is given with its context. What it recognizes is unknown. This record comes from a study of T cells in localized non-small cell lung cancer. Broader study findings: Paired adjacent lung recovered a median roughly 60 of the top 100 tumor clones. Sequence data derive from only one tumor region, so heterogeneity remains possible. Among blood samples, higher T cell density accompanied longer overall survival. Uninvolved adjacent lung showed higher T cell clonality than tumor.

Repertoires were generated with immunoSEQ multiplex PCR, while TCRdb's copy carries only in-frame clones and drops some. The sample has about 36,000 clones, around 90% seen once. Germline assignment: CDR1 SGDLS and CDR2 YYNGEE. Losses at the gene ends were 3 bases for V and 6 bases for J; bases not matched to a gene: 3. The length of the CDR3 is 14 residues. The source was peripheral blood, collected before any cancer treatment. The chain uses TRBV9 and TRBJ1-6, with TRBD1 matching over 7 bases. This clonotype was sampled from a woman between 40 and 69 years old with stage I lung adenocarcinoma. CDR3 residues: CASSDRGPNSPLHF. The CDR3 DNA reads TGTGCCAGCAGCGACAGGGGTCCTAATTCACCCCTCCACTTT.